This passage covers 4 T cell receptor beta chains from one sample sequenced in a study of blood T cell repertoires in COVID-19. TCRdb's copy holds only in-frame clones and misses some; the assay was immunoSEQ multiplex PCR. This sample has about 170,000 clones, with about 85% found just once. The specimen sequenced was peripheral blood. Source of these receptors: a woman older than 75 with COVID-19, enrolled during active disease.

This chain joins TRBV3-1 (or the pseudogene TRBV3-2) and TRBJ2-2; D possibly corresponds to TRBD2 (5 bases). This CDR3 has 14 residues. Looked up from germline, CDR1 is LGHDT and CDR2 is YNNKEL (reference sequence). V was clipped by 2 bases and J by 6 bases, with 10 bases between them. The CDR3: CASSQLRGAGELFF. CDR3 DNA: TGTGCCAGCAGCCAACTTCGGGGAGCCGGGGAGCTGTTTTTT.

The chain carries TRBV3-1 (or the pseudogene TRBV3-2) and TRBJ2-3, with D possibly matching TRBD1 (6 bases). Germline CDR1 reads LGHDT; CDR2 reads YNNKEL (reference sequence). The V gene lost 1 base and the J gene lost 7 bases, with 12 bases spanning the gap. The CDR3 has 14 residues. The CDR3, as DNA: TGTGCCAGCAGCCAAGCGACAGGCTCATATACGCAGTATTTT. It translates to CASSQATGSYTQYF.

This chain connects TRBV24-1 to TRBJ2-3, with 9 bases identical to TRBD2. Germline V lookup: CDR1 KGHDR, CDR2 SFDVKD. This CDR3 comprises 16 residues. Germline trimming cut 5 bases from V and 5 bases from J; bases unmatched to any gene: 10. This chain's CDR3 is CATSGVTSGTVDTQYF. The CDR3 DNA reads TGTGCCACCAGTGGTGTGACTAGCGGTACGGTAGATACGCAGTATTTT.

The chain joins TRBV6-1 to TRBJ2-1; D uncertain. The CDR3 is 14 amino acids. Germline V gives CDR1 MNHNS, CDR2 SASEGT. V shed 0 bases and J shed 9 bases, with 12 bases lying between them. The CDR3 bases are TGTGCCAGCAGTGAAGCGCTTTTAGTCACTGAGCAGTTCTTC. Its protein product is CASSEALLVTEQFF.